Following are 17 T cell receptor beta chains from one sample sequenced in a study of shared T cell receptors in the human thymus (dated by TCRdb to the early 2020s). The library was prepared using the immunoSEQ multiplex PCR assay. Held by TCRdb, this immuneACCESS table contains in-frame sequences only and omits some clones. Under half of the omission traces to an unresolved V gene where checked; the cause of the rest is unknown. Counted in this sample were approximately 490,000 clones; around 78% of them appeared once. Together, the top ten hold about 0.014% of the sample. A further study also used this sample, focusing on human thymus T cells.

The material sequenced was thymocytes. The receptors stem from a boy in the first two years of life with a congenital heart defect. Donor details come from another sample of the same person, matched by shared clones.

The chain couples TRBV11-2 to TRBJ2-2; no firm D call. This CDR3 contains 14 residues. V was clipped by 6 bases and J by 4 bases, with 12 bases between them. CDR1 is SGHAT, CDR2 FQNNGV, per germline. Here the CDR3 reads CASSRGVVTGELFF. The CDR3 DNA is TGTGCCAGCAGTCGTGGAGTGGTCACCGGGGAGCTGTTTTTT. Complete variable domain (other parts from reference TRBV11-2 and TRBJ2-2): EAGVAQSPRYKIIEKRQSVAFWCNPISGHATLYWYQQILGQGPKLLIQFQNNGVVDDSQLPKDRFSAERLKGVDSTLKIQPAKLEDSAVYLCASSRGVVTGELFFGEGSRLTVL.

The DNA of the CDR3 is TGTGCCAGCAGCCCTGACAGGGGGGAGGACACTGAAGCTTTCTTT. It encodes CASSPDRGEDTEAFF. This rearrangement joins TRBV7-2 to TRBJ1-1, with 9 nucleotides matching TRBD1. The CDR3 loop spans 15 amino acids. Germline values: CDR1 SGHTA, CDR2 FQGNSA. J was trimmed by 3 bases and V by 5 bases; bases with no gene match: 7.

J is TRBJ2-1 and V is TRBV12-5; TRBD1 matches 8 bases. Germline CDR1 is LGHNT and CDR2 is FRNRAP. The CDR3 length is 14 residues. V lost 5 bases and J lost 5; bases outside the gene matches: 5. CDR3 nucleotides: TGTGCTAGTGGTCGACAGACAGGGGACAATGAGCAGTTCTTC. Amino acid sequence: CASGRQTGDNEQFF.

The V call is TRBV7-8, the J call TRBJ2-1; 13 nucleotides line up with TRBD2. Trimming removed 2 bases from V and 4 bases from J; junction bases left unmatched: 8. Germline V gives CDR1 SGHVS, CDR2 FQNEAQ. The CDR3 spans 18 residues. The CDR3 reads CASSLNRTSGSAYNEQFF. The CDR3 bases are TGTGCCAGCAGCTTAAACAGGACTAGCGGGAGTGCTTACAATGAGCAGTTCTTC.

A remark on this clone: The sample holds other DNA sequences that translate to the same CDR3. The chain uses TRBV5-4 and TRBJ2-7; D remains unclear. CDR3 length equals 12 residues. Between the trimmed V and J ends, which lost 4 bases and 1 base, there was a span of 6 bases. The germline CDR1 and CDR2 sequences are SGHNT and YYREEE (reference sequence). The CDR3 DNA sequence: TGTGCCAGCAGCCCTAATTCCTACGAGCAGTACTTC. Translation gives CASSPNSYEQYF.

The chain uses TRBV15 and TRBJ2-7, with D possibly TRBD1 on 6 matching bases. The CDR3 is 14 residues long. The germline gives CDR1 LNHNV, CDR2 YYDKDF (reference sequence). The V and J ends lost 0 bases and 2 bases respectively, with 8 bases between them. In nucleotides, the CDR3 is TGTGCCACCAGCAGAGACAGGGGAGCCTACGAGCAGTACTTC. Amino acids: CATSRDRGAYEQYF.

In DNA form, the CDR3 reads TGCGCCAGCAGCTCCCGACTAGCGGGAGCACCTAGCACAGATACGCAGTATTTT. Translation: CASSSRLAGAPSTDTQYF. This chain links TRBV5-1 with TRBJ2-3; 12 bases agree with TRBD2. Unmatched junction bases numbered 8, after V lost 3 bases and J lost 0 bases. This CDR3 spans 18 amino acids. The germline gives CDR1 SGHRS, CDR2 YFSETQ.

V and J are TRBV5-6 and TRBJ2-7; D remains ambiguous. The CDR3 is 17 amino acids. Trimming took 2 bases from V and 0 from J, leaving 18 bases between them. CDR1 and CDR2 (germline): SGHDT, YYEEEE. CDR3 loop: CASSLLRPRPSSYEQYF. The DNA of the CDR3 is TGTGCCAGCAGCTTATTACGACCGCGCCCTAGCTCCTACGAGCAGTACTTC. The entire variable domain, with the rest obtained from reference TRBV5-6 and TRBJ2-7, is as follows: DAGVTQSPTHLIKTRGQQVTLRCSPKSGHDTVSWYQQALGQGPQFIFQYYEEEERQRGNFPDRFSGHQFPNYSSELNVNALLLGDSALYLCASSLLRPRPSSYEQYFGPGTRLTVT.

The chain recombines TRBV15 with TRBJ1-3; 9 bases match TRBD1. The CDR3 length is 20 residues. The junction had 12 bases not matched to a gene; V was cut back by 0 bases and J by 0 bases. Looked up from germline, CDR1 is LNHNV and CDR2 is YYDKDF (reference sequence). The CDR3 DNA is TGTGCCACCAGCAGAGATCATTCCGGGGGACAGGGAAACTCTGGAAACACCATATATTTT. Translation gives CATSRDHSGGQGNSGNTIYF.

The chain links TRBV30 to TRBJ2-5; D ambiguous. The CDR3 is 11 residues long. Trimming shortened V by 3 bases and J by 5 bases, and 7 bases separated the two germline ends. Germline CDR1 and CDR2: GTSNPN and SVGIG (reference sequence). The chain's CDR3 is CAWRRWETQYF. The CDR3 DNA reads TGTGCCTGGAGGAGATGGGAGACCCAGTACTTC.

The J gene is TRBJ2-5, the V gene TRBV5-1, with TRBD2 as a possible D gene (7 bases). The CDR3 runs 21 residues. The V gene's germline CDR1 is SGHRS and CDR2 YFSETQ. V was pared by 0 bases and J by 1 base, with 28 bases between. The CDR3 sequence is CASSLVRDYGPSGQLQETQYF. CDR3 nucleotide sequence: TGCGCCAGCAGCTTGGTGAGGGACTATGGCCCCTCGGGACAACTCCAAGAGACCCAGTACTTC. Filled out from reference TRBV5-1 and TRBJ2-5, the complete variable domain reads KAGVTQTPRYLIKTRGQQVTLSCSPISGHRSVSWYQQTPGQGLQFLFEYFSETQRNKGNFPGRFSGRQFSNSRSEMNVSTLELGDSALYLCASSLVRDYGPSGQLQETQYFGPGTRLLVL.

The chain has TRBV7-9 and TRBJ2-1, with 8 bases aligning to TRBD2. The germline V gene encodes CDR1 SEHNR and CDR2 FQNEAQ (reference sequence). J gave up 0 bases and V 5 bases, and 6 bases lay outside the gene matches. The CDR3 runs to 16 residues. This CDR3 reads CASSPQRESSYNEQFF. CDR3 coding DNA: TGTGCCAGCAGCCCCCAGCGGGAGAGCTCCTACAATGAGCAGTTCTTC.

The chain recombines TRBV25-1 with TRBJ2-1; 7 nucleotides agree with TRBD2. Germline V gene data show CDR1 as MGHDK and CDR2 as SYGVNS. Trimming removed 4 bases from V and 1 base from J; junction bases left unmatched: 4. This CDR3 has 15 residues. CDR3 sequence reads: CASSAIAGSYNEQFF. The CDR3 region has the DNA TGTGCCAGCAGTGCGATAGCGGGTTCCTACAATGAGCAGTTCTTC.

The V gene is TRBV14, the J gene TRBJ2-1; 10 bases are shared with TRBD2. This CDR3 spans 16 amino acids. With 1 base clipped from V and 5 bases from J, the junction kept 5 bases outside the gene matches. CDR1 and CDR2 (germline): SGHDN, FVKESK. The CDR3 spells CASSQASSGGDNEQFF. In DNA, the CDR3 is TGTGCCAGCAGCCAAGCCTCTAGCGGGGGCGACAATGAGCAGTTCTTC.

V usage is TRBV6-5 and J usage is TRBJ1-5, with 8 nucleotides matching TRBD1. CDR1 and CDR2 from the germline V gene are MNHEY and SVGAGI. This CDR3 spans 14 amino acids. The trim removed 4 bases at V and 7 bases at J, leaving 6 bases unmatched. CDR3 protein: CASSSRGRGQPQHF. Here the CDR3 DNA reads TGTGCCAGCAGTTCCAGGGGGCGCGGGCAGCCCCAGCATTTT.

The chain links TRBV28 to TRBJ2-3; the D gene is possibly TRBD2 (5 bases). This CDR3 spans 15 amino acids. V gave up 3 bases and J gave up 5 bases, with 15 bases separating them. CDR1 and CDR2 (germline): MDHEN, SYDVKM. The DNA of the CDR3 is TGTGCCAGCAGTTTTAACTCCCGGGATAGAGATACGCAGTATTTT. This codes for CASSFNSRDRDTQYF.

V gene TRBV7-2 combines with J gene TRBJ2-6; TRBD1 matches 9 bases. V gave up 5 bases and J gave up 0 bases; unmatched junction bases: 5. The CDR3 totals 17 residues. CDR1 and CDR2 from the germline V gene are SGHTA and FQGNSA. CDR3 amino acids: CASSPRTGDSGANVLTF. The CDR3 nucleotides read TGTGCCAGCAGCCCAAGGACAGGGGACTCTGGGGCCAACGTCCTGACTTTC. The full variable domain, its missing parts supplied by reference TRBV7-2 and TRBJ2-6, is GAGVSQSPSNKVTEKGKDVELRCDPISGHTALYWYRQSLGQGLEFLIYFQGNSAPDKSGLPSDRFSAERTGGSVSTLTIQRTQQEDSAVYLCASSPRTGDSGANVLTFGAGSRLTVL.